These 10 T cell receptor beta chains were sequenced from one sample in a study of T cells in Graves' hyperthyroidism and ophthalmopathy. The CDR3 regions of TCR beta were amplified from RNA transcripts. In the first-round RT-PCR of the TCR CDR3, the HTBI primer set was used. TCRdb processed the multiplex PCR reads anew with MiXCR; each CDR3 protein has one entry. The sample has roughly 100,000 distinct CDR3 sequences; approximately 39% are singletons. What was sequenced was peripheral blood or thyroid tissue (not recorded which). The receptors here all came from a woman aged 30 to 39 with Graves' hyperthyroidism.

This clonotype has a count of ten or more. The rearrangement joins TRBV6-5 to TRBJ2-7, with TRBD1 matching 8 bases. The V gene's germline CDR1 is MNHEY and CDR2 SVGAGI. The trim removed 5 bases at V and 0 bases at J, leaving 3 bases unmatched. There are 14 residues in the CDR3. The CDR3 nucleotides are TGTGCCAGCAGTAGGGACAGGAGCTCCTACGAGCAGTACTTC. Residues: CASSRDRSSYEQYF.

This clonotype was counted ten times or more. This chain links TRBV7-9 with TRBJ1-5; D perhaps matches TRBD1 (5 bases). Trimming removed 10 bases at V and 2 bases at J, with 9 bases between. This CDR3 spans 12 amino acids. Germline lookup yields CDR1 SEHNR and CDR2 FQNEAQ (reference sequence). The DNA of the CDR3 is TGTGCCATTCAGGGCGGCAATCAGCCCCAGCATTTT. This encodes CAIQGGNQPQHF. The complete variable domain, with remaining parts taken from reference TRBV7-9 and TRBJ1-5, reads DTGVSQNPRHKITKRGQNVTFRCDPISEHNRLYWYRQTLGQGPEFLTYFQNEAQLEKSRLLSDRFSAERPKGSFSTLEIQRTEQGDSAMYLCAIQGGNQPQHFGDGTRLSIL.

This clonotype was seen many times. This CDR3 is CASRGQGNYGYTF. CDR3 in DNA: TGCGCCAGCAGAGGACAGGGCAACTATGGCTACACCTTC. This chain links TRBV5-1 with TRBJ1-2, with 8 bases that match TRBD1. CDR1 is SGHRS, CDR2 YFSETQ, per germline. V gave up 5 bases and J gave up 2 bases; unmatched junction bases: 2. The length of the CDR3 is 13 residues.

The chain couples TRBV10-3 to TRBJ1-6; no clear D. V lost 6 bases to trimming and J lost 10 bases, with 13 bases between them. Germline V gives CDR1 ENHRY, CDR2 SYGVKD. The CDR3 extends over 13 amino acids. CDR3 nucleotide sequence: TGTGCCATCAGGAGTGGGGAGAGGTCACCCCTCCACTTT. Encoded protein: CAIRSGERSPLHF.

This clonotype was detected a few times. This may arise from a read error, as a much more abundant clone is one base away. V and J are TRBV9 and TRBJ2-7; 7 nucleotides align to TRBD2. This CDR3 region has 15 residues. Germline-derived CDR1 and CDR2 are SGDLS and YYNGEE. CDR3 amino acids: CASGVRASGPYEQYF. CDR3 sequence (DNA): TGTGCCAGCGGCGTGCGGGCTAGCGGACCCTACGAGCAGTACTTC.

In its sample, this clonotype was seen many times. This chain joins TRBV20-1 and TRBJ2-3; 11 bases align to TRBD2. After removal of 0 bases from V and 6 bases from J, the junction contained 17 bases not matched to a gene. Germline CDR1 is DFQATT and CDR2 is SNEGSKA (reference sequence). This CDR3 is built from 19 residues. The CDR3: CSARDESTSGSPTLDTQYF. Here the CDR3 DNA reads TGCAGTGCTAGAGATGAGTCAACTAGCGGGAGCCCCACATTGGATACGCAGTATTTT.

The chain is built from TRBV20-1 and TRBJ2-2; 14 bases are a match to TRBD2. This CDR3 contains 17 residues. V dropped 6 bases and J dropped 3; count of bases not matched to a gene: 9. Germline CDR1 is DFQATT and CDR2 is SNEGSKA (reference sequence). CDR3: CSAPGLAGEKDTGELFF. CDR3 bases: TGCAGTGCGCCGGGACTAGCGGGAGAAAAGGACACCGGGGAGCTGTTTTTT.

This clonotype turned up a few times. This chain joins TRBV2 and TRBJ2-5; 8 nucleotides match TRBD1. The germline CDR1 and CDR2 sequences are SNHLY and FYNNEI. The CDR3 spans 12 residues. The J segment lost 4 bases and the V segment lost 9 bases, leaving 4 bases of the junction unmatched. CDR3 sequence reads: CARRTGRETQYF. The CDR3 coding sequence is TGTGCCAGGAGGACAGGGCGAGAGACCCAGTACTTC.

CDR3 sequence (DNA): TGCAGTGCTTCAGACGCGGGAGTAGGTGGAGAGACCCAGTACTTC. Protein: CSASDAGVGGETQYF. The chain links TRBV20-1 to TRBJ2-5; 7 bases map to TRBD2. J lost 4 bases, V lost 5 bases, and 13 bases had no gene match. CDR3 length: 15 residues. The V gene's germline CDR1 is DFQATT and CDR2 SNEGSKA (reference sequence).

For this clonotype: At one of its ends the junction is not consistent with the germline gene, which may arise from a read error. In nucleotides, the CDR3 is TGTGCCAGCAGCTTAATTTTGTACGCTCAAGAGGCCCAGTACTTC. Translated, it gives CASSLILYAQEAQYF. The rearrangement uses TRBV7-9 and TRBJ2-5, with D unresolved. Germline values: CDR1 SEHNR, CDR2 FQNEAQ (reference sequence). CDR3 size: 15 residues.